The 8 T cell receptor beta chains given below trace back to one sample, sequenced in a study of blood T cell repertoires in COVID-19. Libraries were prepared by immunoSEQ multiplex PCR; TCRdb keeps only in-frame clonotypes and omits some of them. The table includes about 170,000 clones, about 85% detected once. Specimen: peripheral blood. These receptors were obtained from a human donor with acute or convalescent COVID-19. The donor label of this sample is uncertain.

The chain links TRBV7-3 to TRBJ1-4, with D perhaps matching TRBD1 (6 bases). V lost 1 base and J 7 bases, leaving 19 bases between the germline ends. The CDR3 covers 17 residues. CDR1 SGHTA and CDR2 FQGTGA come from the germline V gene. CDR3 sequence: CASSLNGRQVRGEKLFF. For the CDR3, the DNA is TGTGCCAGCAGCTTAAATGGAAGACAGGTTCGTGGTGAAAAACTGTTTTTT.

The V and J genes are TRBV4-1 and TRBJ2-1; 8 bases are shared with TRBD2. The CDR3 is 19 amino acids. The trim removed 0 bases at V and 7 bases at J, leaving 17 bases unmatched. The germline gives CDR1 MGHRA, CDR2 YSYEKL. The CDR3 loop is CASSQDRGTRTQRRNEQFF. The CDR3 region has the DNA TGCGCCAGCAGCCAAGATCGAGGGACTAGGACCCAGCGGCGGAATGAGCAGTTCTTC.

V is TRBV11-3 and J is TRBJ2-1; 8 nucleotides match TRBD2. Germline CDR1 SGHNT, CDR2 YENEEA. The CDR3 totals 14 residues. The V gene end was trimmed by 2 bases and the J gene end by 4 bases; junction bases not matched to a gene: 1. The CDR3 nucleotides read TGTGCCAGCAGCTTAAGCGGGGGTTACAATGAGCAGTTCTTC. Protein product: CASSLSGGYNEQFF.

CDR3 residues: CASSFSGDTEAFF. CDR3 DNA sequence: TGTGCCAGCAGCTTTTCTGGAGACACTGAAGCTTTCTTT. V and J are TRBV7-2 and TRBJ1-1, with D unresolved. The V and J ends lost 3 bases and 3 bases respectively, with 8 bases between them. Germline-derived CDR1 and CDR2 are SGHTA and FQGNSA. The CDR3 loop spans 13 amino acids.

The chain combines TRBV2 with TRBJ1-4, with a tentative D call TRBD1 (6 bases). Trimming left V 9 bases short and J 7 bases short, with 21 bases between. This CDR3 contains 15 residues. CDR1 and CDR2 (germline): SNHLY, FYNNEI. CDR3 nucleotides: TGTGCCAGTAAAAAGGAACAGGGTCTCGGTGAAAAACTGTTTTTT. As protein: CASKKEQGLGEKLFF. Variable domain in full (rest from reference TRBV2 and TRBJ1-4): EPEVTQTPSHQVTQMGQEVILRCVPISNHLYFYWYRQILGQKVEFLVSFYNNEISEKSEIFDDQFSVERPDGSNFTLKIRSTKLEDSAMYFCASKKEQGLGEKLFFGSGTQLSVL.

The chain joins TRBV28 to TRBJ1-5, with 8 positions matching TRBD1. The V gene's germline CDR1 is MDHEN and CDR2 SYDVKM. The trim removed 5 bases at V and 3 bases at J, leaving 9 bases unmatched. The length of the CDR3 is 16 residues. The CDR3 reads CASSPNGQGDNQPQHF. The CDR3 DNA follows: TGTGCCAGCAGTCCGAATGGACAGGGTGACAATCAGCCCCAGCATTTT.

The CDR3 DNA follows: TGTGCCAGCAGTTTATCCCAGGGGAGTGACACTGAAGCTTTCTTT. Its translation is CASSLSQGSDTEAFF. This chain links TRBV28 with TRBJ1-1; D is possibly TRBD1 (6 bases). The CDR3 runs 15 residues. Deletions cut 1 base from V and 3 bases from J, with 12 bases between. Germline V CDR1 and CDR2: MDHEN, SYDVKM.

The V gene is TRBV5-1, the J gene TRBJ2-3; TRBD1 agrees at 11 bases. Trimming took 7 bases from V and 2 from J; bases not matched to a gene: 6. CDR1 SGHRS and CDR2 YFSETQ come from the germline V gene. The CDR3 contains 15 residues. This chain's CDR3 is CASSQDRGLTDTQYF. CDR3 bases: TGCGCCAGCTCCCAGGACAGGGGGCTCACAGATACGCAGTATTTT.